The source of this T cell receptor beta chain is a study of identical twins. The germline gives CDR1 GTSNPN, CDR2 SVGIG (reference sequence). The V gene lost 3 bases and the J gene lost 7 bases, with 12 bases spanning the gap. The CDR3 spans 12 residues. TCRdb reprocessed the 5' RACE reads via MiXCR and lists one record per CDR3 protein. The sample has approximately 600,000 distinct CDR3 sequences; 9.6% are singletons. Study results and limitations: Modelling underestimated the level of out-of-frame TCR alpha sharing observed in monozygotic twins. Researchers caution that invariant MAIT and iNKT cells could partly confound zero-insertion analyses.

This clonotype turned up a few times. Its target is unknown. These same data were also listed under a study on yellow fever vaccine responses in identical twins.

The clonotype comes from a woman between 18 and 30 years old in good health. The chain is built from TRBV30 and TRBJ1-1; D gene ambiguous. Sequenced sample: PBMCs. The CDR3 DNA reads TGTGCCTGGAGCGGGGATTCGAATGAAGCTTTCTTT. Encoded protein: CAWSGDSNEAFF.